These 3 T cell receptor beta chains originate from one sample sequenced in a study of blood T cell repertoires in COVID-19. Clones were read by immunoSEQ multiplex PCR, and TCRdb kept only the in-frame ones, dropping some. The sample has 95,000 to 150,000 clones, 82% seen once; the top ten hold about 5%. The sample comprised peripheral blood. The receptors shown here come from a woman in her 70s with acute or convalescent COVID-19.

CDR3 coding DNA: TGTGCCAGCGGTGTAGCGGGGGGGCTTGGAGATACGCAGTATTTT. Protein sequence: CASGVAGGLGDTQYF. The chain couples TRBV5-8 to TRBJ2-3; 11 bases map to TRBD2. The CDR3 has 15 amino acids. Germline values: CDR1 SGHTS, CDR2 YDEGEE. With 7 bases clipped from V and 5 bases from J, the junction kept 9 bases outside the gene matches.

V gene TRBV18 combines with J gene TRBJ2-7, with D tentatively TRBD2 (7 bases). This CDR3 spans 17 amino acids. Germline-derived CDR1 and CDR2 are KGHSH and LQKENI. The V and J ends lost 2 bases and 0 bases respectively, with 17 bases between them. The CDR3 spells CASSPDLSRGPSYEQYF. The CDR3 DNA is TGTGCCAGCTCACCAGACCTCTCGCGGGGGCCCTCCTACGAGCAGTACTTC.

The chain has TRBV5-6 and TRBJ2-2; unclear D gene. Germline V gene data show CDR1 as SGHDT and CDR2 as YYEEEE. The CDR3 contains 13 residues. V shed 3 bases and J shed 4 bases, with 7 bases lying between them. CDR3 protein: CASSSRITGELFF. The CDR3, as DNA: TGTGCCAGCAGCTCCAGAATCACCGGGGAGCTGTTTTTT.